The clone carrying this TCR beta chain was counted once. The data were produced by immunoSEQ multiplex PCR, yet TCRdb's version contains in-frame clones alone and is incomplete. Among around 70,000 clones listed, approximately 96% were seen once. The data originate from a study of technical replicates of blood from several donors. The CDR3 sequence is 16 residues long. With 5 bases removed from V and 5 bases from J, the gap between germline ends came to 21 bases. Germline V gives CDR1 MDHEN, CDR2 SYDVKM. V and J are TRBV28 and TRBJ1-1; the D gene is possibly TRBD1 (5 bases). Sequenced: T cells isolated from PBMCs. This clonotype originated in a human donor in good health. CDR3 sequence reads: CASSPTPTDKLTEAFF. The CDR3 DNA is TGTGCCAGCAGTCCCACCCCGACGGACAAGTTGACTGAAGCTTTCTTT.